Listed below are T cell receptor beta chains from one sample, sequenced in a study of cytomegalovirus exposure and HLA in healthy donors. TCRdb's table, derived via immunoSEQ multiplex PCR, lists solely in-frame clones and lacks some. The sample has some 120,000 clones, 70% to 80% seen once. Material for sequencing was PBMCs. The receptors originated from a man between 25 and 39 years old in good health and CMV-seropositive. Each CDR3 is given with its conserved first and last residue.

TRBV28	TRBJ2-2	CASSLPQGGRTGELFF
TRBV27	TRBJ2-7	CASSFTGGSYEQYF
TRBV6-6	TRBJ1-1	CASSSTGQGDTEAFF
TRBV5-6	TRBJ2-6	CASSLETGANVLTF
TRBV18	TRBJ1-1	CASSPPYGRGTEAFF
TRBV6-1	TRBJ1-1	CASSEARAVEAFF
TRBV5-4	TRBJ2-1	CASSFGGGEQFF
TRBV4-3	TRBJ1-1	CASSQDRDRVLMAFF
TRBV6-1	TRBJ1-6	CASSEEPTGASPLHF
TRBV28	TRBJ1-5	CAVTPPGGGNQPQHF
TRBV11-3	TRBJ2-2	CASSLMNTGELFF
TRBV28	TRBJ1-2	CASSYPGQGGRYTF
TRBV5-4	TRBJ2-3	CASSLGGGGDFADTQYF
TRBV7-8	TRBJ1-1	CASSFAGISGSTEAFF
TRBV15	TRBJ2-2	CATSRVHGGGELFF
TRBV2	TRBJ2-3	CASSEVTSGGGTHYF
TRBV27	TRBJ2-3	CASSLLRNTDTQYF
TRBV7-2	TRBJ2-7	CASSLEFLGSLYEQYF
TRBV30	TRBJ1-3	CAWYQVPSSGNTIYF
TRBV5-6	TRBJ1-2	CASSWWEGSYGYTF
TRBV28	TRBJ1-1	CASSSGQGVLF
TRBV5-4	TRBJ2-5	CASSLFGTSGGRETQYF
TRBV2	TRBJ2-7	CASSEQSYEQYF
TRBV5-1	TRBJ2-3	CASSSYLTSGGSPDTQYF
TRBV28	TRBJ2-7	CASSFHGGAYEQYF
TRBV4-1	TRBJ1-4	CASSQEGAGFREKLFF
TRBV5-1	TRBJ2-2	CASSFGADGELFF
TRBV29-1	TRBJ2-4	CSVEERERAKNIQYF
TRBV5-1	TRBJ2-5	CASSLLRAGGETQYF
TRBV7-9	TRBJ1-1	CASSGRQGGNTEAFF
TRBV9	TRBJ1-3	CASSVLQRGTGNTIYF